The rows below give T cell receptor beta chains drawn from one sample of a study of tumor-infiltrating lymphocytes in primary liver carcinoma. TCRdb independently ran MiXCR on the multiplex PCR reads; one entry per CDR3 protein. Of 65,000 to 80,000 distinct CDR3 sequences in the sample, roughly 69% were seen once. Input material: liver tumor tissue from sampling region 4. Receptors were obtained from a man aged 35-49 years with primary liver carcinoma and hepatitis B virus infection. Each CDR3 is given with its conserved first and last residue. Fields, in order: J gene, D gene, V gene, CDR3 protein. The D gene is left open where the match is weak.

>TRBJ2-2|TRBD1|TRBV19
CASSPGTGGLTGELFF
>TRBJ1-5|TRBD1|TRBV6-5
CASSRTGRAQLQHF
>TRBJ2-1|TRBD2|TRBV20-1
CSAGTSGGVEQFF
>TRBJ2-1|TRBD1|TRBV24-1
CATSDWTEGAKGEQLF
>TRBJ2-1|-|TRBV6-5
CVSSYSRGGGSCNEQFF
>TRBJ2-1|-|TRBV29-1
CSVASVYNEQFF
>TRBJ2-7|TRBD2|TRBV6-1
CTSNLAGGPYEQYF
>TRBJ1-2|-|TRBV6-1
CASSEARGDISYTF
>TRBJ2-2|TRBD2|TRBV5-5
CASSSTSGRASGELFF
>TRBJ2-3|TRBD2|TRBV12-3/TRBV12-4
CASSKLAGGEDRQYF
>TRBJ2-7|-|TRBV14
CASSQGTGEGRSQYF
>TRBJ2-3|-|TRBV11-1
CASSLGISIQTDTQYF
>TRBJ2-7|TRBD2|TRBV5-1
CTGSPPGLVVSSYEQYF
>TRBJ1-1|-|TRBV18
CASSPELQGNTEAFF
>TRBJ2-3|-|TRBV7-8
CARSLRGIDTGTQYF
>TRBJ2-7|-|TRBV28
CASSSAVEQYF
>TRBJ1-5|-|TRBV4-2
CASSPGGGDNQPQHF
>TRBJ2-5|TRBD2|TRBV10-2
CASRGTSGAGTQYF
>TRBJ1-3|-|TRBV6-5
CASRTTATSGNTIYF
>TRBJ1-2|-|TRBV7-9
CASSQTSGYTF
>TRBJ2-7|-|TRBV2
CASTVGSYEQYF
>TRBJ2-5|-|TRBV28
CASSLGPGETQYF
>TRBJ2-1|TRBD2|TRBV5-4
CASSPGLARDNEQFF
>TRBJ2-5|-|TRBV11-2
CTSSDLIGAGETQYF
>TRBJ2-3|TRBD2|TRBV6-2/TRBV6-3
CASSDGLAESDTQYF
>TRBJ1-2|TRBD1|TRBV6-1
CVISERVDTGDHGYTF
>TRBJ2-5|-|TRBV1
CTSSSPQGAQETQYF
>TRBJ2-1|-|TRBV4-1
CASSQERNEQFF
>TRBJ2-1|-|TRBV29-1
CSLYRVGEQFF
>TRBJ1-1|-|TRBV29-1
CSVAARAHMNTEAFF
>TRBJ1-5|TRBD1|TRBV6-5
CVSSFVRGDEQPQHF
>TRBJ2-3|-|TRBV6-5
CASSLQRGETGSQYF
>TRBJ2-5|-|TRBV20-1
CSARDPRATQYF
>TRBJ2-1|-|TRBV6-1
CASSAHRAPSDEQFF
>TRBJ2-6|-|TRBV6-2/TRBV6-3
CANSYTSGVNVLTF
>TRBJ1-1|-|TRBV28
CASSHHSMDTEAFF
>TRBJ1-6|-|TRBV6-6
CASSLGPENSPLHF
>TRBJ2-3|-|TRBV7-6
CASSPYGGSTDTQYF
>TRBJ2-1|TRBD1|TRBV7-8
CVTSVSTGGRYISYNEQFF
>TRBJ2-5|-|TRBV29-1
CSVDQNRVDETQYF
>TRBJ2-1|TRBD2|TRBV29-1
CSGRLAGLSNEQFF
>TRBJ2-7|TRBD2|TRBV19
CASSPGLADYDQYF
>TRBJ2-5|-|TRBV6-6
CASSFSGGYQETKYF
>TRBJ2-3|TRBD1|TRBV6-6
CASSYVWARGLIDTQYF
>TRBJ2-6|TRBD1|TRBV6-5
CVNGTGPDSGANVLTF
>TRBJ1-5|-|TRBV6-2/TRBV6-3
CASSSLGDSPKHF